The next 14 T cell receptor beta chains were all read from a single sample in a study of vaccination and CD4 T cells after COVID-19. Antigen specificity for these receptors is unknown. The Oncomine TCR Beta short-read assay generated sequence data from the DNA of cultured CD4+ T cells. DNA came from CD4+ T cells after culture. In TCRdb, the PCR reads were re-called with MiXCR into one record per CDR3 protein. The sample gives roughly 6,800 distinct CDR3 sequences, around a third of which show up once; about a tenth is in the top ten. Specified treatment: roughly ten-day PBMC culture with coronavirus spike peptide pools or control peptides (ViraFEST assay). These CD4+ T cells came from an unexposed donor, sampled before the COVID-19 pandemic (2011-2018). Sequencing was done on a sample of CD4+ T cells from blood, cultured in vitro. The receptors come from a human donor in good health.

V usage is TRBV5-8 and J usage is TRBJ2-3; TRBD1 matches at 9 bases. The length of the CDR3 is 13 residues. V trimming: 3 bases; J trimming: 9 bases; junction bases outside the gene matches: 5. CDR1 is SGHTS and CDR2 is YDEGEE in the germline V gene. CDR3 loop: CASSWDRVGTQYF. The CDR3 DNA is TGTGCCAGCAGCTGGGACAGGGTCGGCACGCAGTATTTT.

V gene TRBV6-2 or TRBV6-3 combines with J gene TRBJ2-5; D is uncertain. Germline assignment: CDR1 MNHEY and CDR2 SVGEGT. The CDR3 runs 18 residues. Trimming took 2 bases from V and 5 from J, leaving 24 bases between them. CDR3 protein: CASSYTGPHQVSRETQYF. The DNA for the CDR3 is TGTGCCAGCAGTTACACGGGCCCCCACCAGGTCAGCCGGGAGACCCAGTACTTC.

This clonotype is labeled medium-sized. V and J are TRBV6-2 or TRBV6-3 and TRBJ2-7, with 11 bases matching TRBD2. V lost 5 bases and J lost 3; bases outside the gene matches: 6. CDR1 MNHEY and CDR2 SVGEGT come from the germline V gene. This CDR3 is built from 15 residues. DNA of the CDR3: TGTGCCAGCAGTCTGGGGCTAGCGGGGGGCTACGAGCAGTACTTC. Protein: CASSLGLAGGYEQYF.

This clonotype was counted only a few times. The V call is TRBV7-2, the J call TRBJ2-5; weak D call: TRBD1 (6 bases). This CDR3 comprises 15 residues. The germline V gene has CDR1 SGHTA and CDR2 FQGNSA. V lost 4 bases and J lost 5, with 17 bases in between. The CDR3: CASSWPGAAKETQYF. The CDR3 bases are TGTGCCAGCAGCTGGCCAGGGGCAGCTAAGGAGACCCAGTACTTC.

This clonotype was seen a handful of times. The CDR3 bases are TGCAGTACCCGTGGGCTTTACAATGAGCAGTTCTTC. Its translation is CSTRGLYNEQFF. The rearrangement links TRBV20-1 to TRBJ2-1; unclear D gene. Per germline, CDR1 DFQATT and CDR2 SNEGSKA (reference sequence). This CDR3 has 12 residues. V was shortened by 8 bases and J by 4 bases, with 12 bases between the two germline ends.

This clonotype was seen a single time. This chain links TRBV6-1 with TRBJ2-7; the D gene is possibly TRBD1 (6 bases). The CDR3 loop spans 13 amino acids. V dropped 9 bases and J dropped 2 bases, with 14 bases sitting between them. CDR1 is MNHNS, CDR2 SASEGT, per germline. Here the CDR3 reads CASCTGIPYEQYF. CDR3 DNA sequence: TGTGCCAGTTGCACAGGGATTCCCTACGAGCAGTACTTC.

This clonotype ranks as medium-sized. The genes are TRBV24-1 and TRBJ2-7, with TRBD1 matching over 11 bases. J gave up 3 bases and V 3 bases, and 3 bases lay outside the gene matches. The CDR3 is 15 amino acids. CDR1 and CDR2 from the germline V gene are KGHDR and SFDVKD. This chain's CDR3 is CATSDRTGGSYEQYF. Written as DNA, the CDR3 is TGTGCCACCAGTGATCGGACAGGGGGCAGCTACGAGCAGTACTTC.

This clonotype is termed medium-sized. This rearrangement joins TRBV20-1 to TRBJ1-2, with a possible D match to TRBD1 (6 bases). The germline V and J ends were trimmed by 6 bases and 4 bases, with 15 bases remaining between them. The CDR3 consists of 13 residues. CDR1 and CDR2 from the germline V gene are DFQATT and SNEGSKA (reference sequence). DNA for the CDR3: TGCAGTGCCCGTCCGGGGGCCTCCTATGGCTACACCTTC. This encodes CSARPGASYGYTF.

This chain joins TRBV6-1 and TRBJ1-2; 7 nucleotides match TRBD1. CDR3 length: 15 amino acids. Germline trimming cut 3 bases from V and 4 bases from J; bases unmatched to any gene: 8. In germline, CDR1 is MNHNS, CDR2 SASEGT. CDR3 DNA sequence: TGTGCCAGCAGTGACCTAAGACAGGGCCTCTATGGCTACACCTTC. Protein product: CASSDLRQGLYGYTF.

This clonotype was recorded a few times. This chain uses TRBV20-1 with TRBJ2-1, with no clear D. Per the germline V gene, CDR1 is DFQATT and CDR2 is SNEGSKA (reference sequence). V shed 1 base and J shed 9 bases, with 10 bases lying between them. This CDR3 is built from 12 residues. The DNA for the CDR3 is TGCAGTGCTAGAGTCTCGTCCACTGAGCAGTTCTTC. Its translation: CSARVSSTEQFF.

The chain links TRBV20-1 to TRBJ2-7, with 10 bases lining up with TRBD2. The CDR3 is made up of 13 amino acids. The germline gives CDR1 DFQATT, CDR2 SNEGSKA (reference sequence). DNA for the CDR3: TGCAGCTTGATAGCGGGAGGACTTGACGAGCAGTACTTC. It codes for CSLIAGGLDEQYF.

V usage is TRBV4-3 and J usage is TRBJ2-5; D unresolved. Trimming left V 0 bases short and J 5 bases short, with 10 bases between. Germline assignment: CDR1 LGHNA and CDR2 YSLEER. The CDR3 contains 14 residues. The CDR3 spells CASSQEAFRETQYF. CDR3 DNA sequence: TGCGCCAGCAGCCAAGAGGCGTTTCGGGAGACCCAGTACTTC.

This clonotype has only a few counts. The V call is TRBV15, the J call TRBJ2-7, with D possibly matching TRBD1 (5 bases). V gave up 1 base and J gave up 3 bases, with 7 bases separating them. Germline V gene data show CDR1 as LNHNV and CDR2 as YYDKDF (reference sequence). The CDR3 extends over 13 amino acids. The DNA for the CDR3 is TGTGCCACCAGCAGAGGACAGAACTACGAGCAGTACTTC. It codes for CATSRGQNYEQYF.

The chain links TRBV10-3 to TRBJ1-5; unclear D gene. The CDR3 is 14 residues long. The germline CDR1 and CDR2 sequences are ENHRY and SYGVKD. V lost 0 bases to trimming and J lost 3 bases, with 6 bases between them. The CDR3 is CAISESRDNQPQHF. The CDR3 DNA sequence: TGTGCCATCAGTGAGTCAAGAGACAATCAGCCCCAGCATTTT.